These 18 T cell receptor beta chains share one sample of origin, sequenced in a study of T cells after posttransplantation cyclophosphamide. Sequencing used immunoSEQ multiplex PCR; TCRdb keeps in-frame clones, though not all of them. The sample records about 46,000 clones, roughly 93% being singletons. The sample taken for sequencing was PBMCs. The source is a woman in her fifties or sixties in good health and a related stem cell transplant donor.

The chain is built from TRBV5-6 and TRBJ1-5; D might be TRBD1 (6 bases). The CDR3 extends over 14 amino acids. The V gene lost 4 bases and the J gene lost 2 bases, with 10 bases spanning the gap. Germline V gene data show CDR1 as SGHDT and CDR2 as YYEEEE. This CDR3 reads CASSRAGGNQPQHF. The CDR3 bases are TGTGCCAGCAGCCGAGCAGGGGGCAATCAGCCCCAGCATTTT.

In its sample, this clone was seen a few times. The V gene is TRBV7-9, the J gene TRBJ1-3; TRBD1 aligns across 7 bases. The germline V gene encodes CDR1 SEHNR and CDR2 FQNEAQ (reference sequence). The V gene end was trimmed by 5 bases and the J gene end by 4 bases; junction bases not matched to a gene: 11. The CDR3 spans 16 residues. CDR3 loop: CASSALNRGDGNTIYF. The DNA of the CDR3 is TGTGCCAGCAGCGCTTTGAACAGGGGAGACGGAAACACCATATATTTT.

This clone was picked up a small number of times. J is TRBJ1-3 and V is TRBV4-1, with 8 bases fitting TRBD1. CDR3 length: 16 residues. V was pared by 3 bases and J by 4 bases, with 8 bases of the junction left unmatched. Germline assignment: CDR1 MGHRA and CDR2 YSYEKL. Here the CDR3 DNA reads TGCGCCAGCAGCCATGAGACAGGGGCCCGGGGAAACACCATATATTTT. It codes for CASSHETGARGNTIYF.

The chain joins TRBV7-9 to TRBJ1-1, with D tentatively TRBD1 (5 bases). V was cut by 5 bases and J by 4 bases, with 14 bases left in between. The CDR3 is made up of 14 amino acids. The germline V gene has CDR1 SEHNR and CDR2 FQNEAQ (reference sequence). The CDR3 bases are TGTGCCAGCAGCACCGGGGGGGTGGGCACTGAAGCTTTCTTT. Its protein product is CASSTGGVGTEAFF.

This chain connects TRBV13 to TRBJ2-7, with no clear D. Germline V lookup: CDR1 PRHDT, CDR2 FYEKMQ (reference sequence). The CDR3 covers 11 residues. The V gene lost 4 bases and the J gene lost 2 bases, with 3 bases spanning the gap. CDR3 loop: CASSSAYEQYF. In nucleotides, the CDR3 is TGTGCCAGCAGCTCCGCCTACGAGCAGTACTTC. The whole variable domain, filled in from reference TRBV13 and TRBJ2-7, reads AAGVIQSPRHLIKEKRETATLKCYPIPRHDTVYWYQQGPGQDPQFLISFYEKMQSDKGSIPDRFSAQQFSDYHSELNMSSLELGDSALYFCASSSAYEQYFGPGTRLTVT.

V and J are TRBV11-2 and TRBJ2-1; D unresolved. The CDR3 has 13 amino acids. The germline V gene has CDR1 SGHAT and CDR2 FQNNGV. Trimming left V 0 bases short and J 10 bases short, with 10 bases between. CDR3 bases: TGTGCCAGCAGCTTAGATCGAGAGAGAGAGCAGTTCTTC. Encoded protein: CASSLDREREQFF.

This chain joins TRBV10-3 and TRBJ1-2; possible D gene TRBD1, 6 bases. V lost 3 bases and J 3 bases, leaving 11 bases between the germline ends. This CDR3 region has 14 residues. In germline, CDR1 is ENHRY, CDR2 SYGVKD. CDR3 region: CAISDGQGYYGYTF. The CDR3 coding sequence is TGTGCCATCAGTGACGGCCAGGGGTACTATGGCTACACCTTC.

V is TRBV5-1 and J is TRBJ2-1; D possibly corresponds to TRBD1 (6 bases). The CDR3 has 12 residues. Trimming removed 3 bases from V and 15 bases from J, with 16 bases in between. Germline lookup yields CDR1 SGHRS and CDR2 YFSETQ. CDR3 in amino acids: CASSSDRTAPFF. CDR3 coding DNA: TGCGCCAGCAGCTCCGACAGGACCGCGCCGTTCTTC.

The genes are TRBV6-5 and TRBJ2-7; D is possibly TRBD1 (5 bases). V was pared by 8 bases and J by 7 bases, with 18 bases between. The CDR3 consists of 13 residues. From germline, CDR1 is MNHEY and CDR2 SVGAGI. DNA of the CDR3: TGTGCCAGCCGAAGGGGCCCCTTTTGGGAGCAGTACTTC. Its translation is CASRRGPFWEQYF.

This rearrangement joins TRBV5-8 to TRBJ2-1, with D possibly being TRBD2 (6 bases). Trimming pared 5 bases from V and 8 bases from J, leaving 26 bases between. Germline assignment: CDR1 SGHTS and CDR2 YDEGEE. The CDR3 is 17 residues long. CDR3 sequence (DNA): TGTGCCAGCAGTTTAAAGCTTCTAGCGTATCGGTATCATGAGCAGTTCTTC. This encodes CASSLKLLAYRYHEQFF.

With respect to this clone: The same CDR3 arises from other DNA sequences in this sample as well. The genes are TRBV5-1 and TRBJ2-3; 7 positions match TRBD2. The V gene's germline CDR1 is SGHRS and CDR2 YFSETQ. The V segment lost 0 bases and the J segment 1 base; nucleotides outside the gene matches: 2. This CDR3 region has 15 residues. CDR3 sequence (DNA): TGCGCCAGCAGCTTGGGCCTAGCGGGCACAGATACGCAGTATTTT. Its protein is CASSLGLAGTDTQYF.

CDR3 nucleotides: TGTGCCATCAGTGATGGGACAGCTCACACTGAAGCTTTCTTT. Protein: CAISDGTAHTEAFF. This rearrangement joins TRBV10-3 to TRBJ1-1; 7 bases line up with TRBD1. The germline gives CDR1 ENHRY, CDR2 SYGVKD. The CDR3 has 14 amino acids. V was pared by 3 bases and J by 3 bases, with 4 bases of the junction left unmatched.

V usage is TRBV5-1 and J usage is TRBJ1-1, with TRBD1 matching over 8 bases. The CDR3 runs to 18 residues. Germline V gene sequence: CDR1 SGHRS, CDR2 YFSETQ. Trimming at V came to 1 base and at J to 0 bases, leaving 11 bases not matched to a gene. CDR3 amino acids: CASSLRPPGQGLNTEAFF. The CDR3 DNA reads TGCGCCAGCAGCTTGAGGCCCCCCGGACAGGGCTTGAACACTGAAGCTTTCTTT.

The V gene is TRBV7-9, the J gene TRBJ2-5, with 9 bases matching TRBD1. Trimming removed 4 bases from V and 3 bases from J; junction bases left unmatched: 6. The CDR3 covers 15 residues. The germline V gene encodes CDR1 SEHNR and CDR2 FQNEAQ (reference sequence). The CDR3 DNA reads TGTGCCAGCAGCTCCCCCTGGGACAGGGAAGAGACCCAGTACTTC. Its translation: CASSSPWDREETQYF.

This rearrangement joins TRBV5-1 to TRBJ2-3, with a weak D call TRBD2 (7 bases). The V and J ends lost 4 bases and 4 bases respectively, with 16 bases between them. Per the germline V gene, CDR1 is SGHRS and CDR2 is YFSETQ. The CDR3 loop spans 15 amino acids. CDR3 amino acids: CASSLGGGPSDTQYF. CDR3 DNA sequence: TGCGCCAGCAGCCTGGGGGGGGGCCCGTCAGATACGCAGTATTTT.

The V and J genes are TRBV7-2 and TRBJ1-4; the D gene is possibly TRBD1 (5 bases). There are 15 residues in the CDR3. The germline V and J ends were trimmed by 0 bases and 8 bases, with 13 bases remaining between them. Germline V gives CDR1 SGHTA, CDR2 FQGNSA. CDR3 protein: CASSLAGGAEEKLFF. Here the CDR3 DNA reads TGTGCCAGCAGCTTAGCGGGTGGGGCGGAGGAAAAACTGTTTTTT.

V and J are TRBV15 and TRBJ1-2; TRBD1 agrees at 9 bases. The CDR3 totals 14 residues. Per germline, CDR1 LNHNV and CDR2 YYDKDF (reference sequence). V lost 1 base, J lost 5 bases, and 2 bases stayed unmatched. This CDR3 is CATSRVDRGYGYTF. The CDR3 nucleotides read TGTGCCACCAGCAGAGTAGACAGGGGGTATGGCTACACCTTC.

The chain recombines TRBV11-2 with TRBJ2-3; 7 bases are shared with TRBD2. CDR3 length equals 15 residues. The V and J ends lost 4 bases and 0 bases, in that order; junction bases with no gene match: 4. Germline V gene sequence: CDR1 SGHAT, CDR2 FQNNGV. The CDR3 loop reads CASSWSSGSTDTQYF. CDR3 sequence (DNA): TGTGCCAGCAGCTGGTCTAGCGGTAGCACAGATACGCAGTATTTT.